The rows below give T cell receptor beta chains drawn from one sample of a study of T-cell reconstitution after alpha-beta-depleted transplantation in children. TCRdb used MiXCR to reprocess the PCR reads, holding one entry per CDR3 protein. The table lists 250,000 or so distinct CDR3 sequences, more than 20% of them singletons. The sequencing used PBMCs, mostly from graft donor cells, collected 360 days after TCRalphabeta/CD19-depleted stem cell transplant. The origin of the receptors is a female patient between 2 and 15 years old who had a stem cell transplant for congenital amegakaryocytic thrombocytopenia, so the T cells may come from the graft donor. CDR3s include the opening cysteine and the closing phenylalanine or tryptophan. A D gene is named only where the DNA matches it firmly. Clone size is shown for a subset of rows, as once, few, many or a class of expanded clone.

>14|-|-|TRBJ2-3|TRBV4-3
CASSQDKEPDTQYF
TGCGCCAGCAGCCAAGATAAGGAACCAGATACGCAGTATTTT
>15|-|-|TRBJ1-3|TRBV10-1
CASKTSGRSGNTIYF
TGCGCCAGCAAGACTTCAGGGCGATCTGGAAACACCATATATTTT
>14|few|-|TRBJ2-2|TRBV24-1
CATADRINTGELFF
TGTGCCACAGCAGACAGGATCAACACCGGGGAGCTGTTTTTT
>16|-|-|TRBJ2-7|TRBV5-1
CASSFGLGEVLYEQYF
TGCGCCAGCAGCTTCGGCCTCGGGGAGGTGCTCTACGAGCAGTACTTC
>15|-|-|TRBJ2-5|TRBV4-2
CASSQRRTGKETQYF
TGTGCCAGCAGCCAAAGAAGAACTGGAAAAGAGACCCAGTACTTC
>13|-|-|TRBJ1-5|TRBV15
CATAWGSNQPQHF
TGTGCCACTGCCTGGGGGAGCAATCAGCCCCAGCATTTT
>16|many|-|TRBJ2-3|TRBV25-1
CASSEWSDWVGDTQYF
TGTGCCAGCAGTGAATGGTCTGATTGGGTCGGGGATACGCAGTATTTT
>15|-|-|TRBJ1-2|TRBV5-1
CASSLDLGANYGYTF
TGCGCCAGCAGCTTGGATCTCGGGGCTAACTATGGCTACACCTTC
>20|-|-|TRBJ2-3|TRBV21-1
CASSNRRNEDGTKRMDTQYF
TGTGCCAGCAGCAACCGCAGAAATGAAGACGGGACGAAGAGGATGGATACGCAGTATTTT
>13|-|-|TRBJ2-2|TRBV11-3
CASSRSYTGELFF
TGTGCCAGCAGCCGCTCTTACACCGGGGAGCTGTTTTTT
>16|-|-|TRBJ1-5|TRBV4-1
CASSQEGPGARQPQHF
TGCGCCAGCAGCCAAGAGGGCCCGGGAGCTAGGCAGCCCCAGCATTTT
>17|-|-|TRBJ2-3|TRBV12-5
CASGLARDFPHTDTQYF
TGTGCTAGTGGTTTGGCGCGAGACTTCCCACACACAGATACGCAGTATTTT
>15|-|-|TRBJ2-7|TRBV4-1
CASSRADWDRDEQYF
TGCGCCAGCAGCCGAGCGGACTGGGATAGGGACGAGCAGTACTTC
>15|-|TRBD2|TRBJ2-3|TRBV2
CASTLRDYSTDTQYF
TGTGCCAGCACACTCCGGGACTACAGCACAGATACGCAGTATTTT
>14|few|TRBD1|TRBJ2-6|TRBV30
CAWSQGAGANVLTF
TGTGCCTGGAGTCAGGGGGCTGGGGCCAACGTCCTGACTTTC
>15|-|-|TRBJ2-5|TRBV7-9
CASSAINRLGETQYF
TGTGCCAGCAGCGCGATTAACAGGTTGGGAGAGACCCAGTACTTC
>15|-|-|TRBJ2-3|TRBV6-1
CASSEDGARVDTQYF
TGTGCCAGCAGTGAAGATGGGGCGAGGGTAGATACGCAGTATTTT
>13|-|-|TRBJ2-2|TRBV12-3/TRBV12-4
CASSLRVPGELFF
TGTGCCAGCAGTTTGAGGGTCCCCGGGGAGCTGTTTTTT
>13|many|-|TRBJ1-2|TRBV28
CASRLGTLYGYTF
TGTGCCAGCAGACTGGGGACCCTTTATGGCTACACCTTC
>16|few|TRBD2|TRBJ2-3|TRBV9
CASSSRLAPPGDTQYF
TGTGCCAGCAGCTCACGACTAGCCCCCCCGGGAGATACGCAGTATTTT
>14|-|-|TRBJ2-1|TRBV24-1
CATQGSSSYNEQFF
TGTGCCACCCAGGGAAGTAGCTCCTACAATGAGCAGTTCTTC
>16|few|-|TRBJ2-7|TRBV5-1
CASSLAFWRSGYEQYF
TGCGCCAGCAGCTTGGCCTTCTGGCGTTCGGGGTACGAGCAGTACTTC
>16|-|TRBD2|TRBJ2-1|TRBV7-7
CASSEMGLAGYNEQFF
TGTGCCAGCAGCGAAATGGGACTAGCGGGCTACAATGAGCAGTTCTTC
>12|many|-|TRBJ1-2|TRBV12-3/TRBV12-4
CASSLLGSGPRF
TGTGCCAGCAGTTTGCTCGGTAGCGGTCCTCGCTTC
>15|-|-|TRBJ2-7|TRBV6-2/TRBV6-3
CASSYEGPTDYEQYF
TGTGCCAGCAGTTACGAGGGACCTACGGACTACGAGCAGTACTTC
>17|few|-|TRBJ2-7|TRBV10-3
CAISEKSSAKRPYEQYF
TGTGCCATCAGTGAGAAGTCTAGCGCAAAGAGACCCTACGAGCAGTACTTC
>16|many|TRBD2|TRBJ2-3|TRBV5-1
CASSLVLAGETDTQYF
TGCGCCAGCAGCTTGGTTCTAGCGGGGGAGACAGATACGCAGTATTTT
>15|-|TRBD1|TRBJ2-7|TRBV7-2
CASSLGTGGHYEQYF
TGTGCCAGCAGCTTAGGGACAGGGGGCCACTACGAGCAGTACTTC
>14|-|-|TRBJ2-2|TRBV11-2
CASQKGGDTGELFF
TGTGCCAGCCAAAAGGGGGGCGACACCGGGGAGCTGTTTTTT
>17|few|-|TRBJ2-2|TRBV12-3/TRBV12-4
CASSLALGGGYTGELFF
TGTGCCAGCAGTTTAGCGCTAGGGGGAGGCTACACCGGGGAGCTGTTTTTT
>14|-|-|TRBJ2-7|TRBV27
CASSLVLGVYEQYF
TGTGCCAGCAGTTTAGTTCTGGGTGTCTACGAGCAGTACTTC
>11|-|-|TRBJ1-5|TRBV19
CASSTIGPQHF
TGTGCCAGTAGTACCATCGGGCCCCAGCATTTT
>15|few|-|TRBJ2-6|TRBV5-1
CASSLSGAGANVLTF
TGCGCCAGCAGCTTGAGTGGGGCTGGGGCCAACGTCCTGACTTTC
>14|few|-|TRBJ2-5|TRBV11-2
CASAPGTKGQTQYF
TGTGCCAGCGCCCCGGGCACCAAAGGGCAGACCCAGTACTTC
>14|few|TRBD1|TRBJ2-5|TRBV5-4
CASSSNRGAETQYF
TGTGCCAGCAGCTCGAACAGGGGCGCAGAGACCCAGTACTTC
>14|few|-|TRBJ1-1|TRBV11-2
CASILGRGNTEAFF
TGTGCCAGCATCTTAGGAAGGGGGAACACTGAAGCTTTCTTT
>17|many|TRBD2|TRBJ2-1|TRBV24-1
CATSDLRSGGTYNEQFF
TGTGCCACCAGTGATTTGCGTAGCGGGGGAACCTACAATGAGCAGTTCTTC
>14|many|-|TRBJ2-3|TRBV12-3/TRBV12-4
CASSLALQTDTQYF
TGTGCCAGCAGTTTAGCGCTTCAGACAGATACGCAGTATTTT
>12|-|-|TRBJ1-1|TRBV11-2
CASATQHTEAFF
TGTGCCAGCGCTACTCAGCACACTGAAGCTTTCTTT
>14|many|-|TRBJ2-3|TRBV10-3
CAISDAGRTDTQYF
TGTGCCATCAGTGACGCAGGACGCACAGATACGCAGTATTTT
>12|few|-|TRBJ1-1|TRBV7-6
CASSFKSGEAFF
TGTGCCAGCAGCTTTAAGTCCGGAGAAGCTTTCTTT
>17|few|TRBD2|TRBJ2-7|TRBV4-1
CASSQAFKRGRYYEQYF
TGCGCCAGCAGCCAGGCATTTAAGCGGGGGAGATACTACGAGCAGTACTTC
>14|few|-|TRBJ2-5|TRBV20-1
CSAGDPFKPADQYF
TGCAGTGCGGGGGACCCCTTCAAGCCCGCGGACCAGTACTTC
>14|many|TRBD2|TRBJ2-3|TRBV20-1
CSARIAGAKDTQYF
TGCAGTGCCAGAATAGCGGGAGCCAAAGATACGCAGTATTTT
>14|few|TRBD2|TRBJ2-1|TRBV14
CASSRLADYNEQFF
TGTGCCAGCAGCCGACTAGCAGACTACAATGAGCAGTTCTTC
>12|-|-|TRBJ1-1|TRBV4-1
CASSQVGLEAFF
TGCGCCAGCAGCCAAGTGGGACTTGAAGCTTTCTTT
>14|-|-|TRBJ1-1|TRBV9
CASSEWGKNTEAFF
TGTGCCAGCAGCGAGTGGGGGAAAAACACTGAAGCTTTCTTT
>18|-|TRBD1|TRBJ2-1|TRBV27
CASSFVLRGQGSNNEQFF
TGTGCCAGCAGTTTCGTTCTTCGGGGACAGGGGTCTAACAATGAGCAGTTCTTC
>15|-|-|TRBJ2-3|TRBV5-6
CASSTLPGGTDTQYF
TGTGCCAGCAGCACTCTCCCTGGGGGCACAGATACGCAGTATTTT
>15|many|TRBD2|TRBJ2-3|TRBV14
CASSRLAGSTDTQYF
TGTGCCAGCAGCCGACTAGCGGGAAGCACAGATACGCAGTATTTT
>14|once|-|TRBJ2-1|TRBV16
CASRGGTSYNEQFF
TGTGCCAGTCGGGGCGGGACCTCCTACAATGAGCAGTTCTTC
>14|-|-|TRBJ1-2|TRBV28
CASSLTGPTYGYTF
TGTGCCAGCAGTCTCACGGGCCCGACTTATGGCTACACCTTC
>14|-|-|TRBJ2-5|TRBV28
CASSFPGNEETQYF
TGTGCCAGCAGTTTCCCCGGAAACGAAGAGACCCAGTACTTC
>12|few|TRBD2|TRBJ2-5|TRBV29-1
CSVDGTSETQYF
TGCAGCGTTGACGGGACTAGTGAGACCCAGTACTTC
>15|few|TRBD2|TRBJ2-7|TRBV5-1
CASSLILGGGNEQYF
TGCGCCAGCAGCTTGATACTTGGCGGGGGAAACGAGCAGTACTTC
>14|few|-|TRBJ2-5|TRBV29-1
CSGLLGTWGETQYF
TGCAGCGGTCTTTTAGGCACCTGGGGGGAGACCCAGTACTTC
>16|once|-|TRBJ1-2|TRBV20-1
CSARVGVREESYGYTF
TGCAGTGCTAGAGTTGGGGTCAGGGAGGAGAGCTATGGCTACACCTTC
>14|many|TRBD1|TRBJ2-2|TRBV29-1
CSVRDRTFPGELFF
TGCAGCGTCCGGGACAGAACCTTCCCCGGGGAGCTGTTTTTT
>15|many|-|TRBJ2-3|TRBV25-1
CASSVRGASTDTQYF
TGTGCCAGCAGTGTACGGGGAGCTAGCACAGATACGCAGTATTTT